Below, 24 T cell receptor beta chains from the same sample are listed, as sequenced in a study of blood T cell repertoires in COVID-19. Clones were sequenced by immunoSEQ multiplex PCR, and TCRdb holds only the in-frame ones, with some missing. The sample lists some 530,000 clones, about 85% occurring once. Sequenced: PBMCs or T cells enriched from blood (not recorded which). These TCRs come from a woman aged 60-75 years who had recovered from COVID-19.

The genes are TRBV28 and TRBJ2-3, with D tentatively TRBD2 (6 bases). The CDR3 contains 15 residues. CDR1 is MDHEN, CDR2 SYDVKM, per germline. Trimming stripped 3 bases from V and 0 bases from J, with 10 bases between. The CDR3 nucleotides are TGTGCCAGCAGTTTTGGCGGGGCTAGCACAGATACGCAGTATTTT. It specifies CASSFGGASTDTQYF.

This sequence joins TRBV5-5 and TRBJ1-3; a weak D match, TRBD1 (5 bases). The CDR3 spans 16 residues. In germline, CDR1 is SGHKS, CDR2 YYEKEE (reference sequence). Trimming removed 0 bases from V and 0 bases from J, with 10 bases in between. CDR3 region: CASSLAPGYSGNTIYF. DNA for the CDR3: TGTGCCAGCAGCTTGGCCCCAGGGTACTCTGGAAACACCATATATTTT. The full variable domain, with the rest looked up from reference TRBV5-5 and TRBJ1-3, is DAGVTQSPTHLIKTRGQQVTLRCSPISGHKSVSWYQQVLGQGPQFIFQYYEKEERGRGNFPDRFSARQFPNYSSELNVNALLLGDSALYLCASSLAPGYSGNTIYFGEGSWLTVV.

The V and J genes are TRBV12-5 and TRBJ2-1; D uncertain. This CDR3 is 14 amino acids long. V was cut by 2 bases and J by 6 bases, with 11 bases left in between. Germline CDR1 reads LGHNT; CDR2 reads FRNRAP. The CDR3 nucleotides read TGTGCTAGTGGTTTGAAAGGAGTGACCAATGAGCAGTTCTTC. It codes for CASGLKGVTNEQFF.

This chain connects TRBV11-2 to TRBJ1-4; 9 positions match TRBD1. V dropped 1 base and J dropped 6; count of bases not matched to a gene: 6. The CDR3 spans 16 residues. CDR1 and CDR2 from the germline V gene are SGHAT and FQNNGV. This CDR3 reads CASSLVVRQGDEKLFF. Written as DNA, the CDR3 is TGTGCCAGCAGCTTAGTCGTCCGACAGGGGGATGAAAAACTGTTTTTT.

The genes are TRBV7-2 and TRBJ1-1; 9 positions match TRBD1. J was trimmed by 5 bases and V by 5 bases; bases with no gene match: 6. Germline values: CDR1 SGHTA, CDR2 FQGNSA. The CDR3 has 14 residues. This chain's CDR3 is CASSHGQGRTEAFF. The CDR3 DNA is TGTGCCAGCAGCCATGGACAGGGGAGAACTGAAGCTTTCTTT.

The CDR3 bases are TGTGCCAGCCGCTCCAGGGTCCCAGATACGCAGTATTTT. It encodes CASRSRVPDTQYF. The chain uses TRBV13 and TRBJ2-3; TRBD1 is a possible D gene (5 bases). With 8 bases removed from V and 4 bases from J, the gap between germline ends came to 13 bases. Germline V gives CDR1 PRHDT, CDR2 FYEKMQ (reference sequence). The CDR3 consists of 13 residues.

The chain recombines TRBV19 with TRBJ1-2; 12 bases fit TRBD1. This CDR3 has 15 amino acids. Germline V gives CDR1 LNHDA, CDR2 SQIVND (reference sequence). V was clipped by 6 bases and J by 4 bases; unmatched bases: 6. In DNA form, the CDR3 reads TGTGCCAGTAGCCCTGGGACAGGGGGCATCTATGGCTACACCTTC. Protein: CASSPGTGGIYGYTF.

This clone was seen a handful of times. The J gene is TRBJ1-1, the V gene TRBV27; D is uncertain. V lost 2 bases and J lost 5, with 12 bases in between. The CDR3 is made up of 14 amino acids. Germline V gives CDR1 MNHEY, CDR2 SMNVEV (reference sequence). CDR3 bases: TGTGCCAGCAGTTTAAAGCACTCGCGGACTGAAGCTTTCTTT. Translated: CASSLKHSRTEAFF.

Comments on this clone: In the same sample, other DNA sequences code for this CDR3. The chain employs TRBV9 and TRBJ2-7, with D perhaps TRBD2 (7 bases). The CDR3 is 14 residues long. V lost 0 bases and J lost 4, with 11 bases in between. The germline V gene has CDR1 SGDLS and CDR2 YYNGEE. CDR3: CASSVGGGGYEQYF. CDR3 DNA sequence: TGTGCCAGCAGCGTAGGAGGGGGAGGGTACGAGCAGTACTTC.

The rearrangement joins TRBV6-5 to TRBJ2-3; 11 nucleotides match TRBD2. This CDR3 comprises 15 residues. With V trimmed by 7 bases and J by 0 bases, 3 bases remained unmatched. From germline, CDR1 is MNHEY and CDR2 SVGAGI. In nucleotides, the CDR3 is TGTGCCAGCACATTAGCGGGGGGGAGCACAGATACGCAGTATTTT. This sequence encodes CASTLAGGSTDTQYF.

V usage is TRBV19 and J usage is TRBJ2-3; 7 positions agree with TRBD1. The CDR3 totals 14 residues. CDR1 and CDR2 from the germline V gene are LNHDA and SQIVND (reference sequence). V was clipped by 4 bases and J by 2 bases; unmatched bases: 3. The CDR3: CASSKDRDTDTQYF. As DNA, the CDR3 is TGTGCCAGTAGTAAAGACAGGGACACAGATACGCAGTATTTT. Supplemented by reference TRBV19 and TRBJ2-3, the full variable domain reads DGGITQSPKYLFRKEGQNVTLSCEQNLNHDAMYWYRQDPGQGLRLIYYSQIVNDFQKGDIAEGYSVSREKKESFPLTVTSAQKNPTAFYLCASSKDRDTDTQYFGPGTRLTVL.

This chain uses TRBV5-6 with TRBJ2-1; TRBD1 agrees at 9 bases. Trimming removed 5 bases from V and 2 bases from J; junction bases left unmatched: 8. The V gene's germline CDR1 is SGHDT and CDR2 YYEEEE. The CDR3 is made up of 16 amino acids. The CDR3 loop is CASSPTGGLAYNEQFF. CDR3 nucleotides: TGTGCCAGCAGTCCCACAGGGGGCCTCGCCTACAATGAGCAGTTCTTC.

The V and J genes are TRBV3-1 (or the pseudogene TRBV3-2) and TRBJ2-4; 7 bases are shared with TRBD1. CDR1 is LGHDT, CDR2 YNNKEL, per germline (reference sequence). V was pared by 2 bases and J by 4 bases, with 2 bases of the junction left unmatched. The CDR3 has 14 amino acids. CDR3 coding DNA: TGTGCCAGCAGCCAACTACAGGGGAAAAACATTCAGTACTTC. Protein product: CASSQLQGKNIQYF.

This chain joins TRBV5-1 and TRBJ1-1, with 8 nucleotides matching TRBD1. Germline V gives CDR1 SGHRS, CDR2 YFSETQ. V lost 0 bases to trimming and J lost 4 bases; unmatched junction nucleotides: 2. The CDR3 sequence is 14 residues long. In DNA, the CDR3 is TGCGCCAGCAGCTTGGGAGACAGGGGCACTGAAGCTTTCTTT. Amino acids: CASSLGDRGTEAFF.

CDR3 DNA: TGCGCCAGCAGCTTTGGACAGCCAGGGGGAGAGACCCAGTACTTC. Residues: CASSFGQPGGETQYF. The V and J genes are TRBV5-1 and TRBJ2-5, with TRBD1 matching 7 bases. CDR3 length: 15 amino acids. Germline CDR1 is SGHRS and CDR2 is YFSETQ. Unmatched junction bases numbered 8, after V lost 2 bases and J lost 4 bases.

This rearrangement joins TRBV24-1 to TRBJ1-2, with D possibly matching TRBD1 (6 bases). Germline V lookup: CDR1 KGHDR, CDR2 SFDVKD. The V and J ends lost 5 bases and 4 bases respectively, with 16 bases between them. The CDR3 extends over 15 amino acids. The CDR3 protein is CATSAHSGEGYGYTF. The CDR3, as DNA: TGTGCCACCAGTGCCCATTCAGGGGAGGGCTATGGCTACACCTTC.

The chain is built from TRBV19 and TRBJ1-5; D possibly corresponds to TRBD1 (6 bases). This CDR3 has 15 amino acids. The V gene lost 0 bases and the J gene lost 5 bases, with 11 bases spanning the gap. CDR1 is LNHDA, CDR2 SQIVND, per germline (reference sequence). CDR3 sequence (DNA): TGTGCCAGTAGTATAGATCTGGACAGATATCAGCCCCAGCATTTT. This encodes CASSIDLDRYQPQHF.

The chain is built from TRBV11-3 and TRBJ2-7; 13 positions agree with TRBD2. Trimming removed 3 bases from V and 0 bases from J; junction bases left unmatched: 11. The CDR3 is made up of 19 amino acids. Looked up from germline, CDR1 is SGHNT and CDR2 is YENEEA. The CDR3 coding sequence is TGTGCCAGCAGCTTCACAAGACTAGCGGGGGGATTCCTCTCCTACGAGCAGTACTTC. Its protein product is CASSFTRLAGGFLSYEQYF. Full variable domain (missing parts from reference TRBV11-3 and TRBJ2-7): EAGVVQSPRYKIIEKKQPVAFWCNPISGHNTLYWYLQNLGQGPELLIRYENEEAVDDSQLPKDRFSAERLKGVDSTLKIQPAELGDSAVYLCASSFTRLAGGFLSYEQYFGPGTRLTVT.

The gene calls are TRBV19 and TRBJ2-2; 15 bases agree with TRBD2. Germline CDR1 LNHDA, CDR2 SQIVND (reference sequence). This CDR3 contains 18 residues. V shed 5 bases, J shed 4 bases, and the junction held 8 bases outside the gene matches. For the CDR3, the DNA is TGTGCCAGTAGTCGCGGACTAGCGGGGGGGCGAGGCACCGGGGAGCTGTTTTTT. This gives the protein CASSRGLAGGRGTGELFF.

The J gene is TRBJ2-7, the V gene TRBV7-2; 12 bases match TRBD1. The CDR3 runs 14 residues. Unmatched junction bases numbered 3, after V lost 5 bases and J lost 4 bases. CDR1 is SGHTA, CDR2 FQGNSA, per germline. The CDR3 here is CASSKGQGAYEQYF. In nucleotides, the CDR3 is TGTGCCAGCAGCAAGGGACAGGGGGCTTACGAGCAGTACTTC.

The rearrangement joins TRBV10-3 to TRBJ2-1; TRBD1 aligns across 8 bases. Germline CDR1 ENHRY, CDR2 SYGVKD. This CDR3 has 12 residues. Trimming at V came to 2 bases and at J to 10 bases, leaving 1 base not matched to a gene. Here the CDR3 reads CAISETGGEQFF. In nucleotides, the CDR3 is TGTGCCATCAGTGAGACAGGGGGAGAGCAGTTCTTC.

This clone has just a few counts. V is TRBV5-1 and J is TRBJ1-6; TRBD1 might be the D (5 bases). The CDR3 length is 15 residues. Germline V gives CDR1 SGHRS, CDR2 YFSETQ. V was clipped by 1 base and J by 8 bases, with 13 bases between them. As DNA, the CDR3 is TGCGCCAGCAGCTTGAGGCCAGGGTCTGATTCACCCCTCCACTTT. It is translated as CASSLRPGSDSPLHF.

The rearrangement uses TRBV19 and TRBJ1-5; D uncertain. The CDR3 is 15 amino acids. Looked up from germline, CDR1 is LNHDA and CDR2 is SQIVND (reference sequence). V was pared by 3 bases and J by 2 bases, with 11 bases between. This CDR3 reads CASSMGGMGNQPQHF. The CDR3 nucleotides read TGTGCCAGTAGTATGGGAGGGATGGGCAATCAGCCCCAGCATTTT.

The chain has TRBV5-1 and TRBJ1-1; perhaps TRBD1 as D (6 bases). V dropped 4 bases and J dropped 0 bases, with 13 bases sitting between them. The CDR3 runs 15 residues. Germline lookup yields CDR1 SGHRS and CDR2 YFSETQ. The CDR3 nucleotides read TGCGCCAGCAGCACCGACAGGATCGTGAACACTGAAGCTTTCTTT. It is translated as CASSTDRIVNTEAFF.